The present T cell receptor (beta chain) was sequenced within a study of blood T cell repertoires in COVID-19 (dated by TCRdb to the early 2020s). Background on the whole study: Samples from collaborators originated in the United States, Italy and Spain and spanned both the acute and convalescent phases of COVID-19. A de-identified subject ID, COVID-19 status, age in years and sex were almost always included in the sample metadata. HLA class I and class II types, where available, came from metadata supplied by the sample provider rather than from assay-based typing. Subjects who had been exposed to COVID-19, were actively infected with it, or had recovered from it provided the deeply sampled blood TCRbeta repertoires that made up the dataset. The prospective study material was composed of cDNA or gDNA derived from T cells, B-cell-depleted T cells, or PBMCs. The samples were drawn from two sources: the first 160 participants of the ongoing ImmuneRACE study, and 1,000 to 1,500 subjects contributed by 6 global collaborators. The repertoires were released in a freely available public database meant as a resource for research on the immune response to SARS-CoV-2. Results the study describes overall, beyond this receptor: Clinical and demographic metadata were provided uncurated, with the amount varying by source and participant.

CDR1 and CDR2 were assigned from the germline V gene as SGHRS and YFSETQ. V gives up 4 bases and J gives up 3 bases, and the segment between their germline ends measures 17 bases. From the cysteine through the phenylalanine, the CDR3 covers 15 amino acids. The DNA shown is the 45-base CDR3, in frame from base 1. TCRbeta CDR3 regions were amplified from genomic DNA using the immunoSEQ Assay, a bias-controlled multiplex PCR. On the authors' methods: The number of nucleated cells in each sample was estimated from the amplification of reference gene primers within the assay. To quantify the absolute abundance of each unique TCRbeta CDR3 rearrangement, sequence reads were collapsed and filtered. For each sample, productive Simpson clonality was calculated as the square root of Simpson's diversity index over productive rearrangements. Entries here come from immuneACCESS through TCRdb and include only in-frame sequences with V and J called. Some clones fail to appear in such tables; in the studies checked, an unresolved V gene covers under half of the shortfall, and the cause of the remainder is unknown. The D gene and trimming were derived from the DNA, and the V and J assignments and clone size from that table. This sample holds a few hundred thousand clones; roughly 85% were observed only once. The ten biggest clones cover over 2% of the sample.

To note about this clone: The antigen this receptor binds is unknown. The sample holds no much larger clone one base away, and base qualities are not on file.

Samples from volunteer blood donors who had recovered from COVID-19 were contributed by a second Seattle source. Whole blood was collected in K2EDTA tubes by collaborating institutions according to the institutions' own protocols. For TCRbeta analysis, collaborators shipped samples as frozen whole blood, isolated PBMCs, or DNA extracted from either of those sample types. The source of this sequence is a man aged 30-40 years who had recovered from COVID-19. The V gene is TRBV5-1 and the J gene is TRBJ2-7; a weak D assignment points to TRBD2 (6 bases agree). The specimen was peripheral blood. The CDR3 sequence is CASSSVGTGDYEQYF. The DNA sequence reads TGCGCCAGCAGCAGCGTGGGGACTGGAGACTACGAGCAGTACTTC.